The present TCR beta chain was sequenced within a study of neurological immune-mediated disorders. Overall study findings and caveats: Subjects shared no identical expanded-clone CDR3 amino acid sequences, suggesting private TCR-beta repertoires in all groups.

TCRdb re-called the 5' RACE reads with MiXCR, one entry per CDR3 protein. The data show about 62,000 distinct CDR3 sequences, with about 3.7% seen just once and around 2.1% held by the top ten. In its sample, this clonotype was seen many times. What it binds is unknown. Where libraries were unsorted, they were derived from 2 million PBMCs stored at -80 degrees C. The CDR3 contains 14 residues. The junction had 4 bases not matched to a gene; V was cut back by 4 bases and J by 5 bases. The chain joins TRBV12-3 or TRBV12-4 to TRBJ2-5, with 10 bases fitting TRBD1. The TCR comes from a woman between 45 and 65 years old with multiple sclerosis. Sample: PBMCs. CDR3 residues: CASSSTGGLETQYF. CDR3 DNA: TGTGCCAGCAGTTCGACAGGGGGCTTGGAGACCCAGTACTTC.